This entry lists 18 T cell receptor beta chains sequenced from one sample in a study of blood T cell repertoires in COVID-19. Method: immunoSEQ multiplex PCR; TCRdb's copy keeps in-frame clones and lacks some. The sample contains a few hundred thousand clones, 90% of which appear only once. Material for sequencing was PBMCs or T cells enriched from blood (not recorded which). The source of these receptors is a woman younger than 35 with acute COVID-19.

The rearrangement joins TRBV27 to TRBJ2-3; 7 positions match TRBD2. The J segment lost 5 bases and the V segment lost 3 bases, leaving 11 bases of the junction unmatched. The length of the CDR3 is 16 residues. Germline V lookup: CDR1 MNHEY, CDR2 SMNVEV (reference sequence). The DNA of the CDR3 is TGTGCCAGCAGTTTGGGGGGGGACCCCTGGGGAGATACGCAGTATTTT. This encodes CASSLGGDPWGDTQYF.

The rearrangement uses TRBV28 and TRBJ2-3; TRBD1 agrees at 8 bases. Germline CDR1 is MDHEN and CDR2 is SYDVKM. The V gene end was trimmed by 7 bases and the J gene end by 4 bases; junction bases not matched to a gene: 25. The CDR3 contains 20 residues. DNA for the CDR3: TGTGCCAGCAAAACCCGGAGAGGGGGGCAGCTACAGGGGGGCGCAGATACGCAGTATTTT. This sequence encodes CASKTRRGGQLQGGADTQYF.

The chain recombines TRBV27 with TRBJ2-3; TRBD2 aligns across 8 bases. Germline V gives CDR1 MNHEY, CDR2 SMNVEV (reference sequence). Losses at the gene ends were 2 bases for V and 1 base for J; bases not matched to a gene: 5. The CDR3 length is 16 residues. The CDR3 loop is CASSLGTAGGTDTQYF. The DNA for the CDR3 is TGTGCCAGCAGTTTAGGCACAGCGGGAGGCACAGATACGCAGTATTTT.

The chain carries TRBV19 and TRBJ2-7; TRBD2 matches at 7 bases. Per germline, CDR1 LNHDA and CDR2 SQIVND (reference sequence). The CDR3 contains 14 residues. V trimming: 7 bases; J trimming: 0 bases; junction bases outside the gene matches: 6. In nucleotides, the CDR3 is TGTGCCAGTACTCGGTCTAGCGGCTCCTACGAGCAGTACTTC. The encoded protein is CASTRSSGSYEQYF.

J is TRBJ2-3 and V is TRBV28; 8 positions match TRBD2. CDR1 and CDR2 from the germline V gene are MDHEN and SYDVKM. Trimming removed 8 bases from V and 3 bases from J; junction bases left unmatched: 16. This CDR3 region has 17 residues. The chain's CDR3 is CASPPTLTSGRTDTQYF. CDR3 nucleotide sequence: TGTGCCAGCCCACCCACTTTAACTAGCGGTCGAACAGATACGCAGTATTTT.

This chain joins TRBV6-5 and TRBJ2-1, with 7 bases matching TRBD1. The V gene end was trimmed by 6 bases and the J gene end by 4 bases; junction bases not matched to a gene: 9. The germline V gene encodes CDR1 MNHEY and CDR2 SVGAGI. This CDR3 spans 15 amino acids. The chain's CDR3 is CASRDNRGEYNEQFF. DNA of the CDR3: TGTGCCAGCAGAGACAACAGGGGTGAATACAATGAGCAGTTCTTC.

The CDR3, as DNA: TGTGCCAGTCGACAGGGTGAAAAACTGTTTTTT. It encodes CASRQGEKLFF. The V gene is TRBV2, the J gene TRBJ1-4; 7 bases align to TRBD1. This CDR3 has 11 residues. With 9 bases clipped from V and 7 bases from J, the junction kept 2 bases outside the gene matches. Germline V gene sequence: CDR1 SNHLY, CDR2 FYNNEI.

This rearrangement joins TRBV4-3 to TRBJ2-7; 7 nucleotides match TRBD2. The germline V gene encodes CDR1 LGHNA and CDR2 YSLEER. The CDR3 extends over 18 amino acids. The V and J ends lost 3 bases and 0 bases, in that order; junction bases with no gene match: 14. CDR3 loop: CASSQAATTSAYSYEQYF. The CDR3 DNA reads TGCGCCAGCAGCCAGGCCGCGACCACTAGCGCTTACTCCTACGAGCAGTACTTC.

The chain recombines TRBV27 with TRBJ1-2; possible D gene TRBD1, 5 bases. From germline, CDR1 is MNHEY and CDR2 SMNVEV (reference sequence). Trimming removed 5 bases at V and 0 bases at J, with 22 bases between. CDR3 length equals 18 residues. This CDR3 reads CASSPSPGLIEANYGYTF. CDR3 sequence (DNA): TGTGCCAGCAGTCCATCTCCGGGACTGATTGAGGCTAACTATGGCTACACCTTC.

The chain has TRBV7-2 and TRBJ1-3; D remains ambiguous. V was clipped by 4 bases and J by 4 bases, with 14 bases between them. Germline lookup yields CDR1 SGHTA and CDR2 FQGNSA. This CDR3 contains 15 residues. The CDR3 protein is CASSWQTTPGNTIYF. Written as DNA, the CDR3 is TGTGCCAGCAGCTGGCAGACAACCCCGGGAAACACCATATATTTT.

The chain carries TRBV7-9 and TRBJ2-2, with D hard to call. The CDR3 is 13 residues long. In germline, CDR1 is SEHNR, CDR2 FQNEAQ (reference sequence). Between the trimmed V and J ends, which lost 4 bases and 7 bases, there was a span of 10 bases. The CDR3 DNA follows: TGTGCCAGCAGCTCCATAGCCGGCGGGGAGCTGTTTTTT. It specifies CASSSIAGGELFF. The variable domain in full, with the rest retrieved from reference TRBV7-9 and TRBJ2-2, is DTGVSQNPRHKITKRGQNVTFRCDPISEHNRLYWYRQTLGQGPEFLTYFQNEAQLEKSRLLSDRFSAERPKGSFSTLEIQRTEQGDSAMYLCASSSIAGGELFFGEGSRLTVL.

The rearrangement links TRBV27 to TRBJ1-5; D unclear. The germline gives CDR1 MNHEY, CDR2 SMNVEV (reference sequence). With 8 bases removed from V and 0 bases from J, the gap between germline ends came to 11 bases. The CDR3 covers 14 residues. CDR3 nucleotide sequence: TGTGCCAGCGCGATAGACTTTAGCAATCAGCCCCAGCATTTT. It codes for CASAIDFSNQPQHF.

The rearrangement links TRBV11-2 to TRBJ1-6; 11 bases map to TRBD1. The germline V gene encodes CDR1 SGHAT and CDR2 FQNNGV. This CDR3 is built from 15 residues. V lost 5 bases and J lost 10; bases outside the gene matches: 7. Written as DNA, the CDR3 is TGTGCCAGCAGCCCGAGGACAGGGGGCTGGTCACCCCTCCACTTT. Its protein is CASSPRTGGWSPLHF. The full variable domain, completed using reference TRBV11-2 and TRBJ1-6, is EAGVAQSPRYKIIEKRQSVAFWCNPISGHATLYWYQQILGQGPKLLIQFQNNGVVDDSQLPKDRFSAERLKGVDSTLKIQPAKLEDSAVYLCASSPRTGGWSPLHFGNGTRLTVT.

This sequence joins TRBV10-2 and TRBJ2-7; D is perhaps TRBD2 (5 bases). The CDR3 loop spans 14 amino acids. CDR1 and CDR2 (germline): WSHSY, SAAADI. V dropped 2 bases and J dropped 6 bases, with 14 bases sitting between them. The CDR3 DNA reads as TGCGCCAGCAGTGAGCAGTTGAGGGTTGGCGAGCAGTACTTC. Protein product: CASSEQLRVGEQYF.

V usage is TRBV28 and J usage is TRBJ2-2, with D perhaps matching TRBD2 (6 bases). Looked up from germline, CDR1 is MDHEN and CDR2 is SYDVKM. The CDR3 has 14 amino acids. V was clipped by 3 bases and J by 7 bases, with 12 bases between them. The CDR3 DNA follows: TGTGCCAGCAGTTTCCTCCAGGAGGGCGGGGAGCTGTTTTTT. Its protein product is CASSFLQEGGELFF.

The rearrangement links TRBV18 to TRBJ2-1; 14 nucleotides align to TRBD2. This CDR3 region has 21 residues. CDR1 is KGHSH, CDR2 LQKENI, per germline. The V segment lost 3 bases and the J segment 0 bases; nucleotides outside the gene matches: 13. The CDR3 coding sequence is TGTGCCAGCTCACCGCGGGGAGGGGGGACTAGCGGGAGTGTCTCCTACAATGAGCAGTTCTTC. It translates to CASSPRGGGTSGSVSYNEQFF.

J is TRBJ1-4 and V is TRBV30, with TRBD1 matching 7 bases. The CDR3 is 13 amino acids. Per the germline V gene, CDR1 is GTSNPN and CDR2 is SVGIG (reference sequence). The V and J ends lost 3 bases and 6 bases, in that order; junction bases with no gene match: 4. Written as DNA, the CDR3 is TGTGCCTGGAGAGGACAGGCCTATGAAAAACTGTTTTTT. Translated, it gives CAWRGQAYEKLFF.

This clone was seen once. This chain uses TRBV10-3 with TRBJ1-4; D possibly corresponds to TRBD1 (5 bases). CDR1 is ENHRY, CDR2 SYGVKD, per germline. V lost 6 bases and J 4 bases, leaving 6 bases between the germline ends. The CDR3 totals 12 residues. CDR3 nucleotides: TGTGCCATCAGGGACAATAATGAAAAACTGTTTTTT. Translated, it gives CAIRDNNEKLFF.